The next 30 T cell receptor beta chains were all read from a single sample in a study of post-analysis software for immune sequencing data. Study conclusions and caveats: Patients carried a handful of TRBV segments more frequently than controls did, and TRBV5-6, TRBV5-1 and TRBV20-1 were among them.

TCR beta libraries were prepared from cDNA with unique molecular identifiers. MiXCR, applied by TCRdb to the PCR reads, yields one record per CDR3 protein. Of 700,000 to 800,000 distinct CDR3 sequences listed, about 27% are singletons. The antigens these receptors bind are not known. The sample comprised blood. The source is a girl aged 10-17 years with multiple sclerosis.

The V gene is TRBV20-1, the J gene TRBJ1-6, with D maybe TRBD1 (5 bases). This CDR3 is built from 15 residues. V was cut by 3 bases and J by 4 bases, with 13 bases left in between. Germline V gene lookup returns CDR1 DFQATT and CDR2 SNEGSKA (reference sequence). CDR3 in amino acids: CSARGGAGYNSPLHF. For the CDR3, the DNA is TGCAGTGCTAGGGGTGGGGCAGGGTATAATTCACCCCTCCACTTT.

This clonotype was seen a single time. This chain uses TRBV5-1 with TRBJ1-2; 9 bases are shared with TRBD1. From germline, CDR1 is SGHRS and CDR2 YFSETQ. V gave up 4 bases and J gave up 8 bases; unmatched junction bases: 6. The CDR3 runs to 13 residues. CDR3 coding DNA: TGCGCCAGCAGCATGGGACAGGGAAAGGGCTACACCTTC. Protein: CASSMGQGKGYTF.

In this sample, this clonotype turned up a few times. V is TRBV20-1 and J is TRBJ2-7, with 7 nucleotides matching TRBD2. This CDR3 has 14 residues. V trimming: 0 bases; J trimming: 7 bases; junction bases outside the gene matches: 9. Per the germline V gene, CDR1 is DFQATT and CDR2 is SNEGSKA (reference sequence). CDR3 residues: CSARDLLAAEEQYF. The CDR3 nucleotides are TGCAGTGCTAGAGATCTTCTAGCGGCGGAGGAGCAGTACTTC.

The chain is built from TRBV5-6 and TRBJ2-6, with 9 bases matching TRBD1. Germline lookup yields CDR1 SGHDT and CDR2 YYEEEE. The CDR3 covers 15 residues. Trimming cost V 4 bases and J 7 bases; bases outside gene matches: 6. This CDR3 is CASSLGDRDANVLTF. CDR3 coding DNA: TGTGCCAGCAGCCTCGGGGACAGGGACGCCAACGTCCTGACTTTC.

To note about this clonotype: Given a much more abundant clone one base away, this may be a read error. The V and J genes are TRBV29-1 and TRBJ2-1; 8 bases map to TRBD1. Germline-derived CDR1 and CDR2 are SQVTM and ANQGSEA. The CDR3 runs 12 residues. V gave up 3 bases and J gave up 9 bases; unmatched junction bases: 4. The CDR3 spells CSVEDRVSEQFF. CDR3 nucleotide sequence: TGCAGCGTTGAGGACAGGGTCAGTGAGCAGTTCTTC.

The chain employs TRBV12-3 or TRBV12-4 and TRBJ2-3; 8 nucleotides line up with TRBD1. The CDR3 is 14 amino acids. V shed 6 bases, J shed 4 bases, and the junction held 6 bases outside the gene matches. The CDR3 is CASSDHRGADTQYF. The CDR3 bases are TGTGCCAGCAGCGACCACAGGGGGGCAGATACGCAGTATTTT.

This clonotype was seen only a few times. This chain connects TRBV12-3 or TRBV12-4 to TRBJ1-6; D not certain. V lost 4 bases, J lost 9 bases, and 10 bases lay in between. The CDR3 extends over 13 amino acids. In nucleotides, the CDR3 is TGTGCCAGCAGTTCGTCTGCGGGTTCACCCCTCCACTTT. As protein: CASSSSAGSPLHF.

The CDR3 loop is CASSYMLTSLRSSYEQYF. For the CDR3, the DNA is TGTGCCAGCAGTTACATGTTGACTAGCCTAAGGAGCTCCTACGAGCAGTACTTC. V gene TRBV6-2 or TRBV6-3 combines with J gene TRBJ2-7, with 7 bases identical to TRBD2. The length of the CDR3 is 18 residues. The ends lost 2 bases at V and 0 bases at J; junction bases unmatched: 13. CDR1 is MNHEY, CDR2 SVGEGT, per germline.

As DNA, the CDR3 is TGCAGCGTTGCAACGAACTATGGCTACACCTTC. This translates into CSVATNYGYTF. The J gene is TRBJ1-2, the V gene TRBV29-1; D ambiguous. CDR3 length: 11 residues. V lost 4 bases, J lost 2 bases, and 5 bases lay in between. The germline gives CDR1 SQVTM, CDR2 ANQGSEA.

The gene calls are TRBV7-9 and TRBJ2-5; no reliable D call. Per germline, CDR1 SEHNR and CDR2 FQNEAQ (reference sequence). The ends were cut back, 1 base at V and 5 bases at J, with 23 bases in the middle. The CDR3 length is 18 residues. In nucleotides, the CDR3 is TGTGCCAGCAGCTTAGGGGTCGATTTGGACGGATACGGTGAGACCCAGTACTTC. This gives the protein CASSLGVDLDGYGETQYF.

CDR3 in amino acids: CASSYTVNYGYTF. In DNA, the CDR3 is TGTGCCAGCAGCTATACAGTTAACTATGGCTACACCTTC. The rearrangement links TRBV7-2 to TRBJ1-2; D remains unclear. The CDR3 consists of 13 residues. Germline V gene lookup returns CDR1 SGHTA and CDR2 FQGNSA. Trimming shortened V by 4 bases and J by 1 base, and 7 bases separated the two germline ends.

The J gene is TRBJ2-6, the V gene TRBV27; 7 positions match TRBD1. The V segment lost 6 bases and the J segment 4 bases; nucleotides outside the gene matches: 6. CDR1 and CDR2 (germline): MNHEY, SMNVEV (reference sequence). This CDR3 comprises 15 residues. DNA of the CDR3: TGTGCCAGCAGGAGGGGGCTAGGGGGGGCCAACGTCCTGACTTTC. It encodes CASRRGLGGANVLTF. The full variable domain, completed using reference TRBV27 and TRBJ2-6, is EAQVTQNPRYLITVTGKKLTVTCSQNMNHEYMSWYRQDPGLGLRQIYYSMNVEVTDKGDVPEGYKVSRKEKRNFPLILESPSPNQTSLYFCASRRGLGGANVLTFGAGSRLTVL.

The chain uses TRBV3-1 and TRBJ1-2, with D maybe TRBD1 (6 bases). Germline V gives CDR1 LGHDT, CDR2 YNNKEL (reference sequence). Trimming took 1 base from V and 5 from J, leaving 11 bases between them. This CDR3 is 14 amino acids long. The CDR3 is CASSQGRTAYGYTF. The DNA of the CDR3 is TGTGCCAGCAGCCAAGGGCGGACAGCATATGGCTACACCTTC.

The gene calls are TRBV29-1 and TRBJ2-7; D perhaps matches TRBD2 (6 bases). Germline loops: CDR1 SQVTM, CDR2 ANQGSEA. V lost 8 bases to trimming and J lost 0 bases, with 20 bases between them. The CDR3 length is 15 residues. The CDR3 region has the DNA TGCAGCTCGCGCTTGGTGCGGGGACTCTCCTACGAGCAGTACTTC. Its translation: CSSRLVRGLSYEQYF.

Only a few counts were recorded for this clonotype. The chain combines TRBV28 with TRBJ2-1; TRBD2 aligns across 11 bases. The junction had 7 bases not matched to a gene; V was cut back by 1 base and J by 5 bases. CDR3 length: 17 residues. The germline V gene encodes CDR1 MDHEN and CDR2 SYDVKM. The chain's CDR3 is CASSLSSGLAANNEQFF. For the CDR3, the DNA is TGTGCCAGCAGTTTATCTTCGGGACTAGCGGCCAACAATGAGCAGTTCTTC.

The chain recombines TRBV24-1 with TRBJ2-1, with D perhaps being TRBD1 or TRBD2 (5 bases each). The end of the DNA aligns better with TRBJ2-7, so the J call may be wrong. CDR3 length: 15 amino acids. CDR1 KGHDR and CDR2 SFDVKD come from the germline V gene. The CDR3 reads CATSGGPSSYNEQYF. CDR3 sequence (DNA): TGTGCCACCAGTGGGGGCCCTAGCTCCTACAATGAGCAGTACTTC.

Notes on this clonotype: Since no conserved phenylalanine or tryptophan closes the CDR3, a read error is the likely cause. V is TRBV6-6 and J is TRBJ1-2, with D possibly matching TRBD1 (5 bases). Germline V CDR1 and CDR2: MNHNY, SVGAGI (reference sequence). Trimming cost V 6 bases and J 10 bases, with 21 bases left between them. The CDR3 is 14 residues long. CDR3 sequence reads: CASSSISGTRVYTL. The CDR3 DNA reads TGTGCCAGCAGCTCGATCTCCGGGACTAGAGTCTACACCTTA.

The CDR3 coding sequence is TGTGCCAGCAGCCAGCGGGGAGCTAACTATGGCTACACCTTC. Translation gives CASSQRGANYGYTF. The chain links TRBV14 to TRBJ1-2, with D unclear. V shed 3 bases and J shed 0 bases, with 8 bases lying between them. This CDR3 has 14 amino acids. Germline V gives CDR1 SGHDN, CDR2 FVKESK.

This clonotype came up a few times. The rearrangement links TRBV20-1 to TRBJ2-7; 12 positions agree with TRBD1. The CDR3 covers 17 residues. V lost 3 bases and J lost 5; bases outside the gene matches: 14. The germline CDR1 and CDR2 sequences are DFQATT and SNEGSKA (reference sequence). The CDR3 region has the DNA TGCAGTGCTAGGGACTCATACCGGGACAGGGGGCACGACGAGCAGTACTTC. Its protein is CSARDSYRDRGHDEQYF.

CDR3 sequence: CASSSRDTLSEQYF. CDR3 in DNA: TGTGCCAGCAGTTCCCGGGACACCCTTTCGGAGCAGTACTTC. The chain couples TRBV12-3 or TRBV12-4 to TRBJ2-5, with TRBD1 as a possible D gene (6 bases). The V gene lost 4 bases and the J gene lost 11 bases, with 20 bases spanning the gap. There are 14 residues in the CDR3.

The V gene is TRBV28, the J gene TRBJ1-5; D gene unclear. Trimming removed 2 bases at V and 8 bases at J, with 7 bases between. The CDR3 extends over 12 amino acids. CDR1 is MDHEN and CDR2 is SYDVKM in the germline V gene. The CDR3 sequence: CASSLVLKPQHF. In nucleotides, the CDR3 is TGTGCCAGCAGTTTAGTCCTGAAGCCCCAGCATTTT.

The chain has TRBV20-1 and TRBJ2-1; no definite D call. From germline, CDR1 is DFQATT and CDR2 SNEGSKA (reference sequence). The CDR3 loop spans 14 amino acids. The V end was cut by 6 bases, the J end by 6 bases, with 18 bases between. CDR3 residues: CSAHRSEGGNEQFF. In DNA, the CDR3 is TGCAGTGCCCACAGATCAGAAGGCGGCAATGAGCAGTTCTTC.

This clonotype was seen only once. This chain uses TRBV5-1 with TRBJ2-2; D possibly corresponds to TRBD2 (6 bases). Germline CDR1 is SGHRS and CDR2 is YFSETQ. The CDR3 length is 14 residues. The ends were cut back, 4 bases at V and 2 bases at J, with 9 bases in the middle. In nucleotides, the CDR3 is TGCGCCAGCAGCCGCGGGACCAACACCGGGGAGCTGTTTTTT. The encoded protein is CASSRGTNTGELFF.

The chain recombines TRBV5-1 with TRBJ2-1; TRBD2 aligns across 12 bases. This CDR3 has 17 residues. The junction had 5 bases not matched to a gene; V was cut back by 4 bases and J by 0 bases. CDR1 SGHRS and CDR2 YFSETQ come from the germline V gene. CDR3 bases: TGCGCCAGCAGCCACACTAGCGGGAGGAACTCCTACAATGAGCAGTTCTTC. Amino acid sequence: CASSHTSGRNSYNEQFF.

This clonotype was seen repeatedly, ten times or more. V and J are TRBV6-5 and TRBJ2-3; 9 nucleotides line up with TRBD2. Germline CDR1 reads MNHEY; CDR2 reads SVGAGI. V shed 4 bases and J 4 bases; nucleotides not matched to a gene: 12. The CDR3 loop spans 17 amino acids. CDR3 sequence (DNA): TGTGCCAGCAGTTTCCCCCTGGGTAGCGGGAGTGCAGATACGCAGTATTTT. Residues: CASSFPLGSGSADTQYF.

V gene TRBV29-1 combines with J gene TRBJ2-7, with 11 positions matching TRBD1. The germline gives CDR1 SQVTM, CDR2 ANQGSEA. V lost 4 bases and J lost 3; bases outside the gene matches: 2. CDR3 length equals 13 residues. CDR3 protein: CSVAGTGGYEQYF. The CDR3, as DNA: TGCAGCGTTGCCGGGACAGGGGGCTACGAGCAGTACTTC.

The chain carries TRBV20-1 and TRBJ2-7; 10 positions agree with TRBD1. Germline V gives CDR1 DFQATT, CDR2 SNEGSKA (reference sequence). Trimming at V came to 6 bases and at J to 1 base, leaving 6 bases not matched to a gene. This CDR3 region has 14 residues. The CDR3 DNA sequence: TGCAGTGCAACCGGGACAGGGGAGTCCTACGAGCAGTACTTC. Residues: CSATGTGESYEQYF.

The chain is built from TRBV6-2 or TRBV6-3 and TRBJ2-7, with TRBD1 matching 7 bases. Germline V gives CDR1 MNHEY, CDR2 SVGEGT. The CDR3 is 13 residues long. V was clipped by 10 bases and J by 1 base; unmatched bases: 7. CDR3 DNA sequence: TGTGCCAACACTAACAGGGGATCCTACGAGCAGTACTTC. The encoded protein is CANTNRGSYEQYF.

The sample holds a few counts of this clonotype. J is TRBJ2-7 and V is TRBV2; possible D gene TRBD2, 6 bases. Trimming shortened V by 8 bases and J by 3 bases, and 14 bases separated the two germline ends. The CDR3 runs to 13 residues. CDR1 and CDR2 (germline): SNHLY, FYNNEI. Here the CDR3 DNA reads TGTGCCAGCCGGGACCCGCGGGGCTACGAGCAGTACTTC. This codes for CASRDPRGYEQYF.

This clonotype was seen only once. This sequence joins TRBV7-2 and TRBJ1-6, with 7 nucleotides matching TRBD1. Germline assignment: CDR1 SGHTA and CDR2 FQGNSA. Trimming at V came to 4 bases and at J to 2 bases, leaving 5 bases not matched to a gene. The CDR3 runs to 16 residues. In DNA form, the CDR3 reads TGTGCCAGCAGCTCCAAACAGGGGACCTATAATTCACCCCTCCACTTT. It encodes CASSSKQGTYNSPLHF.